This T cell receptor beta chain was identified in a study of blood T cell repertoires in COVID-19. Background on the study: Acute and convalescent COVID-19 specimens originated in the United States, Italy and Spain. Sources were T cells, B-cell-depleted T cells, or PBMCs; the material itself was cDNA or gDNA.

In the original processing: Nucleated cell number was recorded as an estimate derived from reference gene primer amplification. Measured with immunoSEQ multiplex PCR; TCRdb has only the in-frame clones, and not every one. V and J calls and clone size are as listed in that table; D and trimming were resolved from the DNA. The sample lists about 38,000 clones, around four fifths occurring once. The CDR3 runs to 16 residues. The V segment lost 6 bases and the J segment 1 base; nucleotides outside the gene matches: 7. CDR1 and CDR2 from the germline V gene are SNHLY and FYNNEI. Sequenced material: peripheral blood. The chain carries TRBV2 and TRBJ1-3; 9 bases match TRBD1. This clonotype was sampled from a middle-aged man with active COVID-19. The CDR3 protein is CASRPRGTGSGNTIYF. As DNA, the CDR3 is TGTGCCAGCAGACCAAGAGGGACAGGGTCTGGAAACACCATATATTTT.